This is a list of T cell receptor beta chains from one sample in a study of early T cells in non-severe SARS-CoV-2 infection. TCRdb re-analysed the 5' RACE reads in MiXCR, keeping a single row per CDR3 protein. In the table there are 60,000 to 70,000 distinct CDR3 sequences, approximately 6% of which are singletons. The sequenced sample was whole blood, obtained at baseline. The receptor set was obtained from an adult who was a healthcare worker with PCR-confirmed SARS-CoV-2 infection or an uninfected control (not recorded which). The CDR3 runs from the conserved cysteine through the conserved F or W. A D gene is named only where the DNA matches it firmly. Only some rows state a clone size, as once, few, many or a class for expanded clones.

clone size	D gene	V gene	J gene	CDR3 DNA	CDR3 protein
few	NA	TRBV5-1	TRBJ2-2	TGCGCCAGCAGCTCCAAGGGCGTTCCCTCCCACACCGGGGAGCTGTTTTTT	CASSSKGVPSHTGELFF
many	NA	TRBV12-3/TRBV12-4	TRBJ1-1	TGTGCCAGCAGTTTAAGGGGCCGGGGCACTGAAGCTTTCTTT	CASSLRGRGTEAFF
many	TRBD2	TRBV2	TRBJ2-4	TGTGCCAGCAGCGCCTTGACTAGCTCGGCCAAAAACATTCAGTACTTC	CASSALTSSAKNIQYF
many	NA	TRBV7-9	TRBJ1-5	TGTGCCAGCAGCTTAATCGGCGGTGTAAATCAGCCCCAGCATTTT	CASSLIGGVNQPQHF
many	TRBD1	TRBV20-1	TRBJ2-5	TGCAGTGCTCGCGGGACAGGGGGCCGACAAGAGACCCAGTACTTC	CSARGTGGRQETQYF
NA	TRBD2	TRBV11-2	TRBJ2-5	TGTGCCAGCAGCGCAGCGGGGATCCAAGAGACCCAGTACTTC	CASSAAGIQETQYF
many	TRBD1	TRBV5-1	TRBJ1-1	TGCGCCAGCAGCGTATTACCGGGACAGGGGGTGTCATACACTGAAGCTTTCTTT	CASSVLPGQGVSYTEAFF
medium-sized	NA	TRBV6-1	TRBJ2-5	TGTGCCAGCAAGTCAAGACAACAAGAGACCCAGTACTTC	CASKSRQQETQYF
NA	NA	TRBV18	TRBJ2-1	TGTGCCAGCTCAGTTTTCAACAGTAACAATGAGCAGTTCTTC	CASSVFNSNNEQFF
many	TRBD2	TRBV28	TRBJ2-7	TGTGCCAGCAGCTGGGCAACTAGCGGGAGGCCACAGCTCTCCTACGAGCAGTACTTC	CASSWATSGRPQLSYEQYF
few	NA	TRBV20-1	TRBJ2-2	TGCAGTGCTAGAAGGCTGGGCACCGGGGAGCTGTTTTTT	CSARRLGTGELFF
many	NA	TRBV6-2/TRBV6-3	TRBJ2-1	TGTGCCAACTCGACGAGGGGGAATGAGCAGTTCTTC	CANSTRGNEQFF
NA	NA	TRBV29-1	TRBJ1-1	TGCAGCGTTGATCCCCAAGGTTCCCCGAGCGCTGAAGCTTTCTTT	CSVDPQGSPSAEAFF
many	NA	TRBV27	TRBJ2-1	TGTGCCAGCAGTTTTTTAAATGAGCAGTTCTTC	CASSFLNEQFF
few	NA	TRBV19	TRBJ2-7	TGTGCCAGTAGTATCCGTGGGGGGCCGAACTACGAGCAGTACTTC	CASSIRGGPNYEQYF
many	NA	TRBV20-1	TRBJ2-7	TGCAGTGCTGGGGTGGTTAGCTCCTACGAGCAGTACTTC	CSAGVVSSYEQYF
NA	NA	TRBV10-3	TRBJ2-6	TGTGCCATCAGTGAAGGTCTCTCTGCGGCCAACGTCCTGACTTTC	CAISEGLSAANVLTF
NA	TRBD2	TRBV11-3	TRBJ2-3	TGTGCCAGCAGCTTCCTAGCGGGGACTAGCACAGATACGCAGTATTTT	CASSFLAGTSTDTQYF
NA	NA	TRBV29-1	TRBJ1-2	TGCAGCGTTGAACCCCGTCAGGCAGATGGCTACACCTTC	CSVEPRQADGYTF
many	NA	TRBV5-1	TRBJ1-6	TGCGCCAGCAGCTTGGTTGGGGGTAGAGATAATTCACCCCTCCACTTT	CASSLVGGRDNSPLHF
NA	NA	TRBV30	TRBJ2-1	TGTGCCTGGAGTGGCAATGAGCAGTTCTTC	CAWSGNEQFF
many	NA	TRBV6-5	TRBJ1-2	TGTGCCAGCAAAATCGGACGGTCCGGCTACACCTTC	CASKIGRSGYTF
many	NA	TRBV25-1	TRBJ2-2	TGTGCCAGCAGTGAAACAAAGGGGCACGGGACCGGGGAGCTGTTTTTT	CASSETKGHGTGELFF
NA	NA	TRBV4-1	TRBJ1-2	TGCGCCAGCAGCCAATTCAAGGTCTTGGTAGTTTTGGGGCCTAACTATGGCTACACCTTC	CASSQFKVLVVLGPNYGYTF
many	TRBD1	TRBV20-1	TRBJ1-4	TGCAGTGCTGGGGACAGGGGGCGAGAAAAACTGTTTTTT	CSAGDRGREKLFF
many	TRBD2	TRBV11-3	TRBJ2-7	TGTGCCAGCAGCCAACTAGCGGGAGAGCAGTACTTC	CASSQLAGEQYF
many	NA	TRBV28	TRBJ2-1	TGTGCCAGCAGTTTAAATCCCGGAGGGGGGTACAATGAGCAGTTCTTC	CASSLNPGGGYNEQFF
many	NA	TRBV27	TRBJ2-7	TGTGCCAGCAGAAGCGCCTACGAGCAGTACTTC	CASRSAYEQYF
many	TRBD1	TRBV19	TRBJ1-5	TGTGCCAGTACCTTGGACAGGGCGGGTCAGCCCCAGCATTTT	CASTLDRAGQPQHF
many	TRBD2	TRBV5-4	TRBJ2-3	TGTGCCAGCAGCTCCGCTACGCGGGAGGGCCGCGATACGCAGTATTTT	CASSSATREGRDTQYF
NA	NA	TRBV5-1	TRBJ1-1	TGCGCCAGCAGCTTTTCAGGGGATGGTGAAGCTTTCTTT	CASSFSGDGEAFF
many	NA	TRBV6-5	TRBJ2-5	TGTGCCAGCAGTTCGCCAGGGTCCGGGGAGACCCAGTACTTC	CASSSPGSGETQYF
many	TRBD2	TRBV7-9	TRBJ2-1	TGTGCCAGCAGCGGGACTAGCGGGAGGGCCGGTGAGCAGTTCTTC	CASSGTSGRAGEQFF
many	TRBD1	TRBV7-8	TRBJ2-4	TGTGCCAGCAGGAAGGACAGGGAAACAAACATTCAGTACTTC	CASRKDRETNIQYF
many	NA	TRBV15	TRBJ2-7	TGTGCCACCAGCAGAGATTGGGGGCTAGCCTACGAGCAGTACTTC	CATSRDWGLAYEQYF
few	NA	TRBV28	TRBJ1-2	TGTGCCAGCAGTATAACAGGGTACGGCTACACCTTC	CASSITGYGYTF
many	NA	TRBV20-1	TRBJ2-1	TGCAGTGCTCGCGTGAACCGGGACCTAGCCTCGGATGAGCAGTTCTTC	CSARVNRDLASDEQFF
NA	TRBD2	TRBV6-2/TRBV6-3	TRBJ2-3	TGTGCCAGCAATGCCGGACTAGCGGGAGGGGATACGCAGTATTTT	CASNAGLAGGDTQYF
many	NA	TRBV6-2/TRBV6-3	TRBJ2-1	TGTGCCAGCAGCATACCCGAGACTCCCATCTTC	CASSIPETPIF
many	TRBD2	TRBV7-8	TRBJ2-1	TGTGCCAGCAGCTTAACGAGCGGGAGATATAACAATGAGCAGTTCTTC	CASSLTSGRYNNEQFF
NA	NA	TRBV5-6	TRBJ1-1	TGTGCCAGCAGCTTAGGGCCCACTATCACTGAAGCTTTCTTT	CASSLGPTITEAFF
NA	NA	TRBV12-2	TRBJ2-1	TGTGCAAGTAGAGGGCGGGAGGTGTCCTACAATGAGCAGTTCTTC	CASRGREVSYNEQFF
few	NA	TRBV7-8	TRBJ2-2	TGTGCCAGCAGCTTTGGGACGAATGTGGCTGGGGAGCTGTTTTTT	CASSFGTNVAGELFF
many	NA	TRBV29-1	TRBJ1-2	TGCAGCGTTGAAGAGGGGGCGGAAGGCTACACCTTC	CSVEEGAEGYTF
few	TRBD2	TRBV11-1	TRBJ2-1	TGTGCCAGCAGCTTAGCGCTAGCGGGAGATTACAATGAGCAGTTCTTC	CASSLALAGDYNEQFF
many	NA	TRBV6-1	TRBJ2-2	TGTGCCAGCAGTGAACTAGGGGGGGCCGGGGAGCTGTTTTTT	CASSELGGAGELFF
NA	TRBD2	TRBV7-6	TRBJ2-7	TGTGCCAGCAGCTTACCTAGCGGGCCATCCTACGAGCAGTACTTC	CASSLPSGPSYEQYF
many	NA	TRBV20-1	TRBJ1-1	TGCAGTGCTACGATGCAGGGGAACACTGAAGCTTTCTTT	CSATMQGNTEAFF
many	NA	TRBV4-1	TRBJ2-7	TGCGCCAGCAGCCAAGATTTGGGCTACGAGCAGTACTTC	CASSQDLGYEQYF
many	TRBD1	TRBV9	TRBJ2-7	TGTGCCAGCAGCCCGGGACAGGGAGGGAACGAGCAGTACTTC	CASSPGQGGNEQYF
many	TRBD1	TRBV28	TRBJ2-7	TGTGCCAGCAGTTCGACCCCGGGACAGACAAACTACGAGCAGTACTTC	CASSSTPGQTNYEQYF
many	NA	TRBV5-4	TRBJ2-3	TGTGCCAGCAGCTTGACAGCAAGCACAGATACGCAGTATTTT	CASSLTASTDTQYF